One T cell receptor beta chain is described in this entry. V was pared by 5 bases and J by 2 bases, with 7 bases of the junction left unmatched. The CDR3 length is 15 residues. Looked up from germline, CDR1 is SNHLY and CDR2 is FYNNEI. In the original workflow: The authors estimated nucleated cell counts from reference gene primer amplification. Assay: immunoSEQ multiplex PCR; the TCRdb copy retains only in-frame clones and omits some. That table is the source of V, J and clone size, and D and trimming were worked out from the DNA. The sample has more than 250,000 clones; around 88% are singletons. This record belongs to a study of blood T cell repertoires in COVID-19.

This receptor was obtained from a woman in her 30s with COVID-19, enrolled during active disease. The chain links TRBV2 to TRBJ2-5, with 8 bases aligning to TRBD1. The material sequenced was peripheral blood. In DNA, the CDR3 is TGTGCCAGCAGTCGACAGGGGTCGGGGCAAGAGACCCAGTACTTC. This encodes CASSRQGSGQETQYF.